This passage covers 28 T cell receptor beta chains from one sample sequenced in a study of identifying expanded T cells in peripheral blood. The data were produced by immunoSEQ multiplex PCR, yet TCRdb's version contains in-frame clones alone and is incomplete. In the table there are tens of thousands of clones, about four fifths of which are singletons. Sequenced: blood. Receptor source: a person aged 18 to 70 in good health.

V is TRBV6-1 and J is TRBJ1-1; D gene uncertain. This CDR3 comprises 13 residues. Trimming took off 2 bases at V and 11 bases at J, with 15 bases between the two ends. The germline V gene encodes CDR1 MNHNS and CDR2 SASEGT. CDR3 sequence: CASSERNRLRAFF. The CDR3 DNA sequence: TGTGCCAGCAGTGAAAGGAATCGGCTAAGGGCTTTCTTT.

The CDR3 sequence: CASSIGQGEYGYTF. The CDR3 bases are TGTGCCAGCAGCATAGGACAGGGTGAATATGGCTACACCTTC. The rearrangement uses TRBV5-5 and TRBJ1-2, with TRBD1 matching 8 bases. The CDR3 extends over 14 amino acids. V gave up 4 bases and J gave up 5 bases; unmatched junction bases: 7. The germline CDR1 and CDR2 sequences are SGHKS and YYEKEE (reference sequence).

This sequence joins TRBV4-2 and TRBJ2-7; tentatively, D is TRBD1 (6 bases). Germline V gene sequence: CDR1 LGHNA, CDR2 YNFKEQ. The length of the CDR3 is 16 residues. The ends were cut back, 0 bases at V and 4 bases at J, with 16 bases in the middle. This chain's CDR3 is CASSQDQGDTAYEQYF. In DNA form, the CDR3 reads TGTGCCAGCAGCCAAGATCAAGGGGACACCGCATACGAGCAGTACTTC.

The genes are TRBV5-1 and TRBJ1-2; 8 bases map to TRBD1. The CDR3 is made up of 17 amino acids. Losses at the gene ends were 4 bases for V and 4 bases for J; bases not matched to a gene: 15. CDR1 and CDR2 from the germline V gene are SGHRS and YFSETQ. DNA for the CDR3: TGCGCCAGCAGCGATGGGACAGGAGTTACCACTCCCTATGGCTACACCTTC. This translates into CASSDGTGVTTPYGYTF.

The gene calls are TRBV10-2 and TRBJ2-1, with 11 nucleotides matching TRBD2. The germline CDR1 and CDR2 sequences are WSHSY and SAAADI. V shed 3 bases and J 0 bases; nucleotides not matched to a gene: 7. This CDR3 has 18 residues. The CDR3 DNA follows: TGCGCCAGCAGTGAAATTAGCGGGGGGGCGAGCTCCTACAATGAGCAGTTCTTC. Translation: CASSEISGGASSYNEQFF.

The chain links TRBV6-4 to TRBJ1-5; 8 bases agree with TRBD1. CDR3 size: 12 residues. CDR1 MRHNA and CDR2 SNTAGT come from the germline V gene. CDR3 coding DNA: TGTGCGAAGAAGGGGACAGGTCGGACCCAGCATTTT. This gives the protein CAKKGTGRTQHF.

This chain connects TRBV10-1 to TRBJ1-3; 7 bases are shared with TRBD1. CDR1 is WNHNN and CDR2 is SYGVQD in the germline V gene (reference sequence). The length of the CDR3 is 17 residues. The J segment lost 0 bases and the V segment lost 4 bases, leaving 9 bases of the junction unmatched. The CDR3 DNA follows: TGCGCCAGCAGTGGGGGACAGCCGACTATCTCTGGAAACACCATATATTTT. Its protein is CASSGGQPTISGNTIYF.

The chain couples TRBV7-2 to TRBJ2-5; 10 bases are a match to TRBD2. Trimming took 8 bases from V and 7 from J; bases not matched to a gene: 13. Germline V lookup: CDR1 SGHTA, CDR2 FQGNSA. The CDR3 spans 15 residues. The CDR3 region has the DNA TGTGCCAGCGCCCCCTCGGGGCTAGCGGGAGTGACCCAGTACTTC. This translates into CASAPSGLAGVTQYF.

The CDR3 loop is CASSVLSGIQNQPQHF. The CDR3 DNA is TGTGCCAGCAGTGTACTATCCGGGATCCAAAATCAGCCCCAGCATTTT. The chain uses TRBV2 and TRBJ1-5; no clear D. The CDR3 spans 16 residues. Germline V gene sequence: CDR1 SNHLY, CDR2 FYNNEI. Deletions cut 4 bases from V and 4 bases from J, with 17 bases between.

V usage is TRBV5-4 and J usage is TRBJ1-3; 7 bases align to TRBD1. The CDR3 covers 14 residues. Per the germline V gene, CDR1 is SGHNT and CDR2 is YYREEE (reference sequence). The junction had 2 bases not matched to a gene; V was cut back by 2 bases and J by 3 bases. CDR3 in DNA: TGTGCCAGCAGCTTCGACAGGGATGGAAACACCATATATTTT. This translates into CASSFDRDGNTIYF.

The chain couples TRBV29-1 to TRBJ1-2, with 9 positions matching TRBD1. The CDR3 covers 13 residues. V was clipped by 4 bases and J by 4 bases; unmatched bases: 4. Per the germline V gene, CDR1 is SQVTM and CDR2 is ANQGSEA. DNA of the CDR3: TGCAGCGTTGGGACAGGGGTGGGCTATGGCTACACCTTC. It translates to CSVGTGVGYGYTF.

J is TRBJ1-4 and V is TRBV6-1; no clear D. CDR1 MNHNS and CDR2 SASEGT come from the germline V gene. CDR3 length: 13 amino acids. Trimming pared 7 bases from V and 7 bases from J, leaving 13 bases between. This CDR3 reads CASKTFRAEKLFF. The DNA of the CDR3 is TGTGCCAGCAAGACGTTCCGGGCTGAAAAACTGTTTTTT.

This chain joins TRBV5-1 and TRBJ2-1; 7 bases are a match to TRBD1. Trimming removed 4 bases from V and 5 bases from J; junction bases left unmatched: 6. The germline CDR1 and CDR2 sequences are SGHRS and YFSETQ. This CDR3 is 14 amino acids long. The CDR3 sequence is CASSQGQSDNEQFF. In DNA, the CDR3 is TGCGCCAGCAGCCAGGGACAGAGCGACAATGAGCAGTTCTTC.

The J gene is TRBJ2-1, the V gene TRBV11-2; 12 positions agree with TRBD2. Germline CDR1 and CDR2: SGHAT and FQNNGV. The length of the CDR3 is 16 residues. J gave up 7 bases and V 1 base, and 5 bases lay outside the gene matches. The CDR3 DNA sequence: TGTGCCAGCAGCTTAGGTACTAGCGGGAGGTGGAATGAGCAGTTCTTC. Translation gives CASSLGTSGRWNEQFF.

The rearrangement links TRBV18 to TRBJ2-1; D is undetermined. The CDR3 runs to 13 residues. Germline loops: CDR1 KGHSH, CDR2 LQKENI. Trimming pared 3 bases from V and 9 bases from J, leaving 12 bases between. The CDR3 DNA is TGTGCCAGCTCACCTCTGATGTCTAGTGAGCAGTTCTTC. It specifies CASSPLMSSEQFF.

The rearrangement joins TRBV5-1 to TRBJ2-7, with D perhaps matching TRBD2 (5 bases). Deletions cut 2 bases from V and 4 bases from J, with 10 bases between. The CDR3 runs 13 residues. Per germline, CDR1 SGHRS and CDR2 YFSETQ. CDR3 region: CASSFGETYEQYF. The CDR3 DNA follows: TGCGCCAGCAGCTTCGGGGAAACGTACGAGCAGTACTTC.

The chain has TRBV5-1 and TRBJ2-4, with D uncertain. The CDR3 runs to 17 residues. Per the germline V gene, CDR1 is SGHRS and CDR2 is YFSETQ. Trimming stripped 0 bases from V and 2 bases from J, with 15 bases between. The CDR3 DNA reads TGCGCCAGCAGCTTGGGACCTGGCGTCCGGTCCAAAAACATTCAGTACTTC. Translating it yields CASSLGPGVRSKNIQYF.

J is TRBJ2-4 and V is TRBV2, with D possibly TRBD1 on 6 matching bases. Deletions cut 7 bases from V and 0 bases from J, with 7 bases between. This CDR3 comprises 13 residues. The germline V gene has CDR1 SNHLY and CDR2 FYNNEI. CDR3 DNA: TGTGCCAGCACGGACAGAGCCAAAAACATTCAGTACTTC. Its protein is CASTDRAKNIQYF.

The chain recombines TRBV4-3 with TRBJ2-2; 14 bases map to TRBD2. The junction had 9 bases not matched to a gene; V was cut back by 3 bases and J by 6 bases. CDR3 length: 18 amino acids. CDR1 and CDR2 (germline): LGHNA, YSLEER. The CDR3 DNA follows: TGCGCCAGCAGCCACCGACTAGCGGGAGGGCCTGGGGCCGGGGAGCTGTTTTTT. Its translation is CASSHRLAGGPGAGELFF.

CDR3 coding DNA: TGTGCCAGCAGTCCCCCGGGACAGGGAGGCAATCAGCCCCAGCATTTT. This encodes CASSPPGQGGNQPQHF. The chain has TRBV2 and TRBJ1-5; 9 nucleotides line up with TRBD1. The germline V gene encodes CDR1 SNHLY and CDR2 FYNNEI. Trimming took 5 bases from V and 2 from J; bases not matched to a gene: 7. The CDR3 consists of 16 residues.

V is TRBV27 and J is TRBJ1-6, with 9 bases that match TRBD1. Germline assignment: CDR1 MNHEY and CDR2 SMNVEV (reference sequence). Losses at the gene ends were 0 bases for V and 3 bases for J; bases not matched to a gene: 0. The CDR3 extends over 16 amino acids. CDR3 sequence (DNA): TGTGCCAGCAGTTTATCGACAGGGGGCTATAATTCACCCCTCCACTTT. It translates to CASSLSTGGYNSPLHF.

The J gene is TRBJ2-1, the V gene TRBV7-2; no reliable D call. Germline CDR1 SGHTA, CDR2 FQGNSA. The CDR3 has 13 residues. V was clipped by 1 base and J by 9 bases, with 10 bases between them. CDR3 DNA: TGTGCCAGCAGCTTAGTATTTGGTAGTGAGCAGTTCTTC. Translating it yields CASSLVFGSEQFF.

CDR3 DNA sequence: TGTGCCAGCAGCTACGCCGGGCGCGAAGAGACCCAGTACTTC. This sequence encodes CASSYAGREETQYF. The rearrangement uses TRBV7-9 and TRBJ2-5; no firm D call. Germline V gives CDR1 SEHNR, CDR2 FQNEAQ (reference sequence). V lost 4 bases, J lost 3 bases, and 12 bases lay in between. The CDR3 covers 14 residues.

The CDR3 protein is CARSFLKAGGTHEQYF. DNA of the CDR3: TGTGCCAGAAGCTTTCTTAAAGCGGGAGGGACCCACGAGCAGTACTTC. This chain links TRBV5-3 with TRBJ2-5; TRBD2 agrees at 10 bases. The tail of the sequence fits TRBJ2-7 better, so the J call may be wrong. TRBV5-3 is an open reading frame, and its role is uncertain. There are 16 residues in the CDR3.

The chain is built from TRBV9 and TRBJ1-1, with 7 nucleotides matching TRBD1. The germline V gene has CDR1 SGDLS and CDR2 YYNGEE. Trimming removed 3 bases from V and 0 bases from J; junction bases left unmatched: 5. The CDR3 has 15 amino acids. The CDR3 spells CASSATGQLNTEAFF. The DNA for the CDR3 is TGTGCCAGCAGCGCCACGGGACAGTTGAACACTGAAGCTTTCTTT.

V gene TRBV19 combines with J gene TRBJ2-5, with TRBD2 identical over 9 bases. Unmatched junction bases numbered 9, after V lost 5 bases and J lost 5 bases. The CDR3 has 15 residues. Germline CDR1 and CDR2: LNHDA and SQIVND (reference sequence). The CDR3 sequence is CASSAFLAGQETQYF. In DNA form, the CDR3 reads TGTGCCAGTAGTGCCTTTCTAGCGGGGCAGGAGACCCAGTACTTC.

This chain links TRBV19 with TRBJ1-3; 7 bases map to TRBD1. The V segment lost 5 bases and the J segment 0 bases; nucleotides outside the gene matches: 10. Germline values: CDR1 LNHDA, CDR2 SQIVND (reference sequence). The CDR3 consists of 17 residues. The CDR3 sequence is CASSSSGTAISGNTIYF. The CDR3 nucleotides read TGTGCCAGTAGTTCGTCCGGGACAGCAATCTCTGGAAACACCATATATTTT.

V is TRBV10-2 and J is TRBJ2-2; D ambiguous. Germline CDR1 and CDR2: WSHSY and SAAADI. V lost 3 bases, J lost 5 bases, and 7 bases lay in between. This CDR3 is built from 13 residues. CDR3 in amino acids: CASSELGTGELFF. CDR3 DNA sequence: TGCGCCAGCAGTGAACTTGGGACCGGGGAGCTGTTTTTT.